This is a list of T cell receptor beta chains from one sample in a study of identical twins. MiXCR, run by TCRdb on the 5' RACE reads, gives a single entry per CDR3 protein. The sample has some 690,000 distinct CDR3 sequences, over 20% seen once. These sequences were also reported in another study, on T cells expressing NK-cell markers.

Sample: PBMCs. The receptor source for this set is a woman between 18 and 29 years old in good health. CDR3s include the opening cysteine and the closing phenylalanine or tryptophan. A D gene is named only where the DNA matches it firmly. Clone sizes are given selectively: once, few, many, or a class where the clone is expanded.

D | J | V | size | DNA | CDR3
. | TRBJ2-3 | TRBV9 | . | TGTGCCAGCAGCGCCCGTCCCGGGACCCCGTTGAGTACGCAGTATTTT | CASSARPGTPLSTQYF
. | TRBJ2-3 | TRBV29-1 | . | TGCAGCGTTGACCGGGGCAGGGTCGTCAGAGATACGCAGTATTTT | CSVDRGRVVRDTQYF
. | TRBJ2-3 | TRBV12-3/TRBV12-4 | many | TGTGCCAGCACCCCGCAAGGCGATACGCAGTATTTT | CASTPQGDTQYF
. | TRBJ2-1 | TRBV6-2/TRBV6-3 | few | TGTGCCAGCAGAGCCGAGCCCTCGAGAGAACTCCTAGCGAGGTCCTACAATGAGCAGTTCTTC | CASRAEPSRELLARSYNEQFF
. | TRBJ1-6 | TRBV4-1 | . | TGCGCCAGCAGCCCGCTAAATCCGGGAGTCTCCTATAATTCACCCCTCCACTTT | CASSPLNPGVSYNSPLHF
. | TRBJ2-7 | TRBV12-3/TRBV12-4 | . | TGTGCCAGCAGTCCCCCAAACTATAAGGCAGCAGAGCAGTACTTC | CASSPPNYKAAEQYF
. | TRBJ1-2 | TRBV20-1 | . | TGCAGTGCTAGGTCGAGGTCCTTCGGTAGCTATGGCTACACCTTC | CSARSRSFGSYGYTF
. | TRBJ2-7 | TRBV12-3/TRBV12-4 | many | TGTGCCAGCTCAACCCGGGAACTGTTATACGAGCAGTACTTC | CASSTRELLYEQYF
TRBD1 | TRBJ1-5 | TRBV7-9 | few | TGTGCCAGCAGCCAGTGGACAGGGAGCAATCAGCCCCAGCATTTT | CASSQWTGSNQPQHF
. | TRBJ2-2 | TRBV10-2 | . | TGCGCCACCGGTGGGCTATACACCGGGGAGCTGTTTTTT | CATGGLYTGELFF
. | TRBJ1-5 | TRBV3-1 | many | TGTGCCAGCAGCTCCGGTCGTCAGCCCCAGCATTTT | CASSSGRQPQHF
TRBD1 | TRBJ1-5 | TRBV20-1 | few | TGCAGTGCTACAGGGACAGACAATCAGCCCCAGCATTTT | CSATGTDNQPQHF
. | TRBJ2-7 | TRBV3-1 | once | TGTGCCAGCAGCCAAGAACCCGGAGCCGAGCAGTACTTC | CASSQEPGAEQYF
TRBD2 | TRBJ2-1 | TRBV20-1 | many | TGCAGTGCAGGGACTAGCATTTACAATGAGCAGTTCTTC | CSAGTSIYNEQFF
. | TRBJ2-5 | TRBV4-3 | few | TGCGCCAGCAGCCAAGATGGAGTACGGGAGACCCAGTACTTC | CASSQDGVRETQYF
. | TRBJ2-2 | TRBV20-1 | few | TGCAGTGCTGCCGGAACTAGGGGGGGGTTCGGGGAGCTGTTTTTT | CSAAGTRGGFGELFF
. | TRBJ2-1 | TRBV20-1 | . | TGCAGTGCTAGAGTCGGACTATCCTATTATAATGAGCAGTTCTTC | CSARVGLSYYNEQFF
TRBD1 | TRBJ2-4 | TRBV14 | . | TGTGCCAGCAGCCATACGGACAGGGTAAACATTCAGTACTTC | CASSHTDRVNIQYF
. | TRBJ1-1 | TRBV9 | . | TGTGCCAGCAGCCCATTCAGGGGGAACACTGAAGCTTTCTTT | CASSPFRGNTEAFF
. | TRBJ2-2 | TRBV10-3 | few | TGTGCCATCAGTGAGTCGATCTCGGGCGCCACCGGGGAGCTGTTTTTT | CAISESISGATGELFF
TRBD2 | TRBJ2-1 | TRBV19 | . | TGTGCCAGTAGTATAGGCCTAGCGGACAATGAGCAGTTCTTC | CASSIGLADNEQFF
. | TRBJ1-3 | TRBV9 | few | TGTGCCAGCAGCGCCCGGGATCCACAGGGCACCATATATTTT | CASSARDPQGTIYF
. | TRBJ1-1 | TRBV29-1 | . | TGCAGCTCCTATCAGGGGAACACTGAAGCTTTCTTT | CSSYQGNTEAFF
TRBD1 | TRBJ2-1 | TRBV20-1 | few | TGCAGTGCTAGAGACCCAGGGGGTAAAGCCTACAATGAGCAGTTCTTC | CSARDPGGKAYNEQFF
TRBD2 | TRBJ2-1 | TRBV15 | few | TGTGCCACCAGCTCGCGGACTAGCATCGGAAATGAGCAGTTCTTC | CATSSRTSIGNEQFF
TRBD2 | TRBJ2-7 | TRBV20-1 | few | TGCAGTGCTAGATCCCCACGGGGGGGTTCCTACGAGCAGTACTTC | CSARSPRGGSYEQYF
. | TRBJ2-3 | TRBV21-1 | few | TGTGCCAGCAGCAAAGGCTGGACTGAATTAGATACGCAGTATTTT | CASSKGWTELDTQYF
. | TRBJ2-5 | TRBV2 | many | TGTGCCAGCAGTGTGGGAGAAATATTGGAGACCCAGTACTTC | CASSVGEILETQYF
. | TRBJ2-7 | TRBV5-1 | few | TGCGCCAGCAGCTTGGGTCGGGGGCTCTTCTACGAGCAGTACTTC | CASSLGRGLFYEQYF
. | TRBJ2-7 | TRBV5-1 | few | TGCGCCAGCAGCTTGGGGTCTAGTACCTACGAGCAGTACTTC | CASSLGSSTYEQYF
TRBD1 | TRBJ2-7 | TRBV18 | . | TGTGCCAGCTCACGAGACAGGGCTTTTGACGAGCAGTACTTC | CASSRDRAFDEQYF
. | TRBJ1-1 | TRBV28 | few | TGTGCCAGCAGTTATCTGGGGTTGGACACTGAAGCTTTCTTT | CASSYLGLDTEAFF
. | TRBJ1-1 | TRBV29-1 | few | TGCAGCGTTGGGGATTTACTTGGGTTTAACACTGAAGCTTTCTTT | CSVGDLLGFNTEAFF
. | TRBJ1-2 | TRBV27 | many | TGTGCCAGCAGATTCACAGGGAGGGGCTATGGCTACACCTTC | CASRFTGRGYGYTF
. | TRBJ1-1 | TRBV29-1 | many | TGCAGCGTTGACGGATTGAACACTGAAGCTTTCTTT | CSVDGLNTEAFF
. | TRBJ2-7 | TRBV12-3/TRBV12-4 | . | TGTGCCAGCAGTTTTCTTAGATCAGGCGAGCAGTACTTC | CASSFLRSGEQYF
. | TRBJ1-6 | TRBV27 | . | TGTGCCAGCAGTTTATCGGTGGGGAGCAATTCACCCCTCCACTTT | CASSLSVGSNSPLHF
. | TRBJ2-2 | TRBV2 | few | TGTGCCAGCAGTGAAGCTGGCAGCGGGGAGCTGTTTTTT | CASSEAGSGELFF
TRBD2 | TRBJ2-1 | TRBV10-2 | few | TGCGCCAGCAGACACGCTAGCGGGGGGACCTACAATGAGCAGTTCTTC | CASRHASGGTYNEQFF
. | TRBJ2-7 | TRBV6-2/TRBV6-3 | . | TGTGCCAGCACTACCCCTTCCAACCTTCAGCGCGAGCAGTACTTC | CASTTPSNLQREQYF
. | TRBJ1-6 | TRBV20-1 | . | TGCAGTGCTAGGGATCTCTATAATTCACCCCTCCACTTT | CSARDLYNSPLHF